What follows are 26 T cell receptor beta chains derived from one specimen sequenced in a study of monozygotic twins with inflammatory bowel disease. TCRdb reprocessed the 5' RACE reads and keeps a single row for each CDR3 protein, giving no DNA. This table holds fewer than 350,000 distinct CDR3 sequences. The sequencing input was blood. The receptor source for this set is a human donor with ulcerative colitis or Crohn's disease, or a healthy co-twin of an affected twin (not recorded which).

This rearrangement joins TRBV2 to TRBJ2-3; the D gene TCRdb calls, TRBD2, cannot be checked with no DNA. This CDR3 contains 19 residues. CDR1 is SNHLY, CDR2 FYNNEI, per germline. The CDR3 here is CASSKAAGGLADLTDTQYF.

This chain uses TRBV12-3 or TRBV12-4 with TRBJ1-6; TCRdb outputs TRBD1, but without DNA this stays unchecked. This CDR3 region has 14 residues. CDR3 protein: CASSRGVPLSPLHF.

The CDR3 region is CASSFTSGSYEQYF. The J gene is TRBJ2-7, the V gene TRBV7-2; there is no DNA to check the TCRdb D call of TRBD2. Looked up from germline, CDR1 is SGHTA and CDR2 is FQGNSA. There are 14 residues in the CDR3.

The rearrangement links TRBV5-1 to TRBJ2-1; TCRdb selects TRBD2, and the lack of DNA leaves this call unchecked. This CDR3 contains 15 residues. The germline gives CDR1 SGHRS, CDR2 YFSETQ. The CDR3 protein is CASSYMGLAGNEQFF.

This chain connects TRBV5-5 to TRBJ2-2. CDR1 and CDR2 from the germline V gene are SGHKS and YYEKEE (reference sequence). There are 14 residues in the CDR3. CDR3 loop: CASSPRGNTGELFF.

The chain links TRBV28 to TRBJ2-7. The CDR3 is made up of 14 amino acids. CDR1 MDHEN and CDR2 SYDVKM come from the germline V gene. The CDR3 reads CASSLVTMWYEQYF. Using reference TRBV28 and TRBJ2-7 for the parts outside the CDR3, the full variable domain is DVKVTQSSRYLVKRTGEKVFLECVQDMDHENMFWYRQDPGLGLRLIYFSYDVKMKEKGDIPEGYSVSREKKERFSLILESASTNQTSMYLCASSLVTMWYEQYFGPGTRLTVT.

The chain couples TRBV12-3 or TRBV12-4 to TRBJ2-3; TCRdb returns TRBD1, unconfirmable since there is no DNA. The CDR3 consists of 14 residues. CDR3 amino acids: CASTVTGGTDTQYF.

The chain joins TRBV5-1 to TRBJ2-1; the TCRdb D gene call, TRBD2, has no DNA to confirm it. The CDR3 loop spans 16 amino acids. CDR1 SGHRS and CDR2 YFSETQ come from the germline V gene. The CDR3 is CASSPQTSGSINEQFF.

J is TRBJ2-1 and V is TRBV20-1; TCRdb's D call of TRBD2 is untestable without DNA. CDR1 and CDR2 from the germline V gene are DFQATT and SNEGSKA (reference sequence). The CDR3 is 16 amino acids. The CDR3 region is CSASNSAAGGYNEQFF.

CDR3: CASSYLVTGHLDEQYF. The genes are TRBV27 and TRBJ2-7; TCRdb proposes TRBD1, but this gene call is untestable without DNA. Germline V gives CDR1 MNHEY, CDR2 SMNVEV (reference sequence). The CDR3 is 16 amino acids.

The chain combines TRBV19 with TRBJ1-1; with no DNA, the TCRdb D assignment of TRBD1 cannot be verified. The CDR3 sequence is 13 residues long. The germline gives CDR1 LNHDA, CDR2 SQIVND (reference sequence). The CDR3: CASSGQGIYGAFF.

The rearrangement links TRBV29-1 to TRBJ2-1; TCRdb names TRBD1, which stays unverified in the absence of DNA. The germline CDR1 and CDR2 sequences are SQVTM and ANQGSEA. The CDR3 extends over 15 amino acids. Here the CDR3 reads CSVEGRARGMDEQFF.

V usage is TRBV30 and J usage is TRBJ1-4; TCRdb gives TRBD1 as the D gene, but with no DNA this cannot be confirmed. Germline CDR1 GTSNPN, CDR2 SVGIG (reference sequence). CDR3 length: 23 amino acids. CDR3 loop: CAWSVGLTGGRWVTNRRNEKLFF.

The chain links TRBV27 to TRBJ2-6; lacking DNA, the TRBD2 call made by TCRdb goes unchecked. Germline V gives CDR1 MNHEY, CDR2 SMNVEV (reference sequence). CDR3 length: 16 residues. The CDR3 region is CASSPRLSSGANVLTF.

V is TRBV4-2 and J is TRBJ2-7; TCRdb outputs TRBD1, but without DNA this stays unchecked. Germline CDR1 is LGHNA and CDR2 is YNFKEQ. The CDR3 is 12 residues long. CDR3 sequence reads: CASSADTSEQYF.

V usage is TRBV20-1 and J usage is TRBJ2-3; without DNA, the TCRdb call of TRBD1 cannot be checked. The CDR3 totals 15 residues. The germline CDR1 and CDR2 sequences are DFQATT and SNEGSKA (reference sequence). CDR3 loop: CSARVPGLDTDTQYF.

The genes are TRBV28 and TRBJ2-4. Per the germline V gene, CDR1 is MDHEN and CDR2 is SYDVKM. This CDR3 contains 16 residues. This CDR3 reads CASSARIFTVENIQYF.

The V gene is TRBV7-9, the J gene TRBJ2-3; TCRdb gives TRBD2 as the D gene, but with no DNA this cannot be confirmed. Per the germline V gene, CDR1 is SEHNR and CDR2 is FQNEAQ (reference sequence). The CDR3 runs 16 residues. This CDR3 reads CASSQGLAGQGDTQYF.

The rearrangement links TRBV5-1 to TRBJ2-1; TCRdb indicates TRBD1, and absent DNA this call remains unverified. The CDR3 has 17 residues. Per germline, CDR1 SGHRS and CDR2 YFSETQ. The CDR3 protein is CASSPGQGGSSYNEQFF. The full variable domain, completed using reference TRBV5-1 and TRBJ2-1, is KAGVTQTPRYLIKTRGQQVTLSCSPISGHRSVSWYQQTPGQGLQFLFEYFSETQRNKGNFPGRFSGRQFSNSRSEMNVSTLELGDSALYLCASSPGQGGSSYNEQFFGPGTRLTVL.

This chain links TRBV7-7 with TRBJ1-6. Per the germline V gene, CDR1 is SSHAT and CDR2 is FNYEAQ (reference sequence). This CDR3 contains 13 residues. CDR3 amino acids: CASSLNGDSPLHF.

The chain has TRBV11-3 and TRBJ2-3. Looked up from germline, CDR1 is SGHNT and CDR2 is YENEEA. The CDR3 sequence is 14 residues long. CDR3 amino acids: CASSLVAGTDTQYF.

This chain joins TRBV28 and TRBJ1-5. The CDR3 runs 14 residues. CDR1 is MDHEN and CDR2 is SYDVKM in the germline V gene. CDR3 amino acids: CASSFGTANQPQHF. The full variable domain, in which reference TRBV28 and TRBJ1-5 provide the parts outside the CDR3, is DVKVTQSSRYLVKRTGEKVFLECVQDMDHENMFWYRQDPGLGLRLIYFSYDVKMKEKGDIPEGYSVSREKKERFSLILESASTNQTSMYLCASSFGTANQPQHFGDGTRLSIL.

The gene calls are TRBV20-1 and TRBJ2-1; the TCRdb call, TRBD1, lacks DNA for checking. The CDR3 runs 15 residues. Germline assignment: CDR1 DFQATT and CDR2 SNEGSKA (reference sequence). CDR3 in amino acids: CSASLWTRKYNEQFF.

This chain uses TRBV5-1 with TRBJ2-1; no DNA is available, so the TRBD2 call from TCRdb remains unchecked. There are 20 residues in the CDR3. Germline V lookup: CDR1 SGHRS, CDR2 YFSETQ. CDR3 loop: CASSSLLTSGGAGSYNEQFF.

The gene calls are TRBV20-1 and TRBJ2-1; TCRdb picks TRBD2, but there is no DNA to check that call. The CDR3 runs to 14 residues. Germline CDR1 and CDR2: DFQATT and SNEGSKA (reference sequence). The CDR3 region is CSARTSETNNEQFF.

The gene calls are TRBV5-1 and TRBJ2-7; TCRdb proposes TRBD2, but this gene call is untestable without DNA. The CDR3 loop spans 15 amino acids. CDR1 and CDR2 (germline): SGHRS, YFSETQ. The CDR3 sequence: CASSITGTSGYEQYF.